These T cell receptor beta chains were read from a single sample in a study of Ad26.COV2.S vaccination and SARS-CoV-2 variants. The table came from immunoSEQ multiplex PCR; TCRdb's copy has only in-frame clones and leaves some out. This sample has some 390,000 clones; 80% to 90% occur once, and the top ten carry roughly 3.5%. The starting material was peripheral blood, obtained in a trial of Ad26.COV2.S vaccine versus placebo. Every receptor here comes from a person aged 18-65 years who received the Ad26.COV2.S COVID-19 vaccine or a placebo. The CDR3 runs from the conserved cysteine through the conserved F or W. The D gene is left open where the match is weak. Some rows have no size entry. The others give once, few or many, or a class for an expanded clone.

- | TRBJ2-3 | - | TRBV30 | TGTGCCTGGAGTGTACGCGAGGCAGATACGCAGTATTTT | CAWSVREADTQYF
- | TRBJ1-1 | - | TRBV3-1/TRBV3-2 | TGTGCCAGCAGCCAAGATAGGGGAATGAACACTGAAGCTTTCTTT | CASSQDRGMNTEAFF
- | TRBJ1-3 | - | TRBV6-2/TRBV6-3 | TGTGCCAGCAGACCTCAGGGGAACTCTGGAAACACCATATATTTT | CASRPQGNSGNTIYF
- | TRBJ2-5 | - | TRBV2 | TGTGCCAGCAGTGAGGAGCGAGGGACCCAGTACTTC | CASSEERGTQYF
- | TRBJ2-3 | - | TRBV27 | TGTGCCAGCTCCCTGGCACGGTCTAGCACAGATACGCAGTATTTT | CASSLARSSTDTQYF
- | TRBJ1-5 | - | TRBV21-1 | TGTGCCAGCAGCGAGAACAGGGGGAGCAATCAGCCCCAGCATTTT | CASSENRGSNQPQHF
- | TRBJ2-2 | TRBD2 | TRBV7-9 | TGTGCCCCAGCCCGACTAGCGGGGGGTCTGAACACCGGGGAGCTGTTTTTT | CAPARLAGGLNTGELFF
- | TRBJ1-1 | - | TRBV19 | TGTGCCAGCCTCGGTGGACGGAGGAACACTGAAGCTTTCTTT | CASLGGRRNTEAFF
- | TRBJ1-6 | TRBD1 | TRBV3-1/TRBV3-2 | TGTGCCAGCAGCCCCCGACAGGGAGGCTCCTATAATTCACCCCTCCACTTT | CASSPRQGGSYNSPLHF
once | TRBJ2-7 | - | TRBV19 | TGTGCCAGTAGTATCAGTTACACCAACTACGAGCAGTACTTC | CASSISYTNYEQYF
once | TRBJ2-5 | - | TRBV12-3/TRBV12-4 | TGTGCCAGCAGCTTTGGAGAGACCCAGTACTTC | CASSFGETQYF
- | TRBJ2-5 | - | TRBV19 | TGTGCCAGTAGTATCGTGCTCGGGGGGCCCTCAAAGACCCAGTACTTC | CASSIVLGGPSKTQYF
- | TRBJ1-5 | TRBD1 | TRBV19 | TGTGCCAGTAGTAGGGCAGACAGGGGAGGCAATCAGCCCCAGCATTTT | CASSRADRGGNQPQHF
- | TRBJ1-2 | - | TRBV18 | TGTGCCAGCTCACCCAGAAGGGAGGACTATGGCTACACCTTC | CASSPRREDYGYTF
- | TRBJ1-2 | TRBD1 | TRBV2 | TGTGCCAGCAGTCCCCCACAGGGGGCGTTCATCTATGGCTACACCTTC | CASSPPQGAFIYGYTF
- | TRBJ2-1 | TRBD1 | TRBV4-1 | TGCGCCAGCAGCCGAGGACCCGGGACAGGGGACAATGAGCAGTTCTTC | CASSRGPGTGDNEQFF
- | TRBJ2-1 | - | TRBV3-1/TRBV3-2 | TGTGCCAGCAGCCAAGAAGTAGGGGTCGCCTACAATGAGCAGTTCTTC | CASSQEVGVAYNEQFF
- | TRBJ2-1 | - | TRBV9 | TGTGCCAGCAGCCGGGCGTGGGGGGGCCCGAACAATGAGCAGTTCTTC | CASSRAWGGPNNEQFF
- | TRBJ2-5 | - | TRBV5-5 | TGTGCCAGCAGCCCCGCCGGGACAAGCACCCAAGAGACCCAGTACTTC | CASSPAGTSTQETQYF
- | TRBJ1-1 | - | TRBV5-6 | TGTGCCAGCTTTCGATGGGGGGCTACTGAAGCTTTCTTT | CASFRWGATEAFF
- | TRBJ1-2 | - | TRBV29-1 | TGCAGCGTTGAATCAGGTACTAACTATGGCTACACCTTC | CSVESGTNYGYTF
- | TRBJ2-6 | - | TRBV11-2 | TGTGCCAGCAGCTCCCCGGCCTCTGGGGCCAACGTCCTGACTTTC | CASSSPASGANVLTF
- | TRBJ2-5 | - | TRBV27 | TGTGCCAGCAGTTTAAATGGGGGGGCTCGGGGGACCCAGTACTTC | CASSLNGGARGTQYF
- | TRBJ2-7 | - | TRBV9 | TGTGCCAGCAGCGTAGCAAGTAACTCCTACGAGCAGTACTTC | CASSVASNSYEQYF
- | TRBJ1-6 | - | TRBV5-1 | TGCGCCAGCAGCCCTGCAGGGTCTTGGTCACCCCTCCACTTT | CASSPAGSWSPLHF
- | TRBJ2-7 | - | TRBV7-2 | TGTGCCAGCAGCTTGGTCGGGCGTTCAAAGGACGAGCAGTACTTC | CASSLVGRSKDEQYF
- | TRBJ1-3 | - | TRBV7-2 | TGTGCCAGCAGCAAAGGGTTGGCTGGAAACACCATATATTTT | CASSKGLAGNTIYF
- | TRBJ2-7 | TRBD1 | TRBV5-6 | TGTGCCAGCAGCTCGGGGACAGGCGCCTACGAGCAGTACTTC | CASSSGTGAYEQYF
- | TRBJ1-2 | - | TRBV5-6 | TGTGCCAGCAGCTTGCCCACTGCAGGGACCTATGGCTACACCTTC | CASSLPTAGTYGYTF
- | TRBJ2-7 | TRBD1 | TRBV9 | TGTGCCAGCAGCCCCATGGGACAGTCGATCTACGAGCAGTACTTC | CASSPMGQSIYEQYF
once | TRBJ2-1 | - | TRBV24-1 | TGTGCCACCAGTGAGGCGAATGAGCAGTTCTTC | CATSEANEQFF
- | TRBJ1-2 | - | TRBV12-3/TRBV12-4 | TGTGCCAGCAGTTTAACGGTAGGGGCGGGCTACACCTTC | CASSLTVGAGYTF
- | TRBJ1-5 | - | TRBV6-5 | TGTGCCGTACAGAAATATAGCAATCAGCCCCAGCATTTT | CAVQKYSNQPQHF
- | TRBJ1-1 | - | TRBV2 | TGTGCCAGCAGGCCTAGCCCCAGGGGCACTGAAGCTTTCTTT | CASRPSPRGTEAFF
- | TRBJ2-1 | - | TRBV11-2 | TGTGCCAGCAGCATTCAGGGTCCCTACAATGAGCAGTTCTTC | CASSIQGPYNEQFF
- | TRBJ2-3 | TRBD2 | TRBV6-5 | TGTGCCAGCAAAAGCGGGGGGAGCACAGATACGCAGTATTTT | CASKSGGSTDTQYF
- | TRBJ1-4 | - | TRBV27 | TGTGCCAGCAGTTTCAACAGGGACTTTGCTAATGAAAAACTGTTTTTT | CASSFNRDFANEKLFF